These 10 T cell receptor beta chains were sequenced from one sample in a study of blood T cell repertoires in COVID-19. Only in-frame clones appear in the TCRdb table, and some are missing; sequencing was by immunoSEQ multiplex PCR. The table records 150,000 or so clones, around 82% of them present only once. The specimen sequenced was peripheral blood. The receptors were sampled from a woman aged 60 to 75 with acute or convalescent COVID-19.

The gene calls are TRBV30 and TRBJ1-6, with a possible D match to TRBD1 (5 bases). This CDR3 has 13 residues. Germline V gene data show CDR1 as GTSNPN and CDR2 as SVGIG (reference sequence). The germline V and J ends were trimmed by 3 bases and 7 bases, with 10 bases remaining between them. CDR3 residues: CAWRRGTNSPLHF. CDR3 nucleotides: TGTGCCTGGAGGCGGGGGACCAATTCACCCCTCCACTTT.

The V gene is TRBV18, the J gene TRBJ1-2; TRBD1 aligns across 7 bases. CDR3 length equals 15 residues. CDR1 is KGHSH and CDR2 is LQKENI in the germline V gene. The ends lost 6 bases at V and 4 bases at J; junction bases unmatched: 11. The CDR3 DNA reads as TGTGCCAGCTCCCTGGACCGGACAGGCCCCTATGGCTACACCTTC. It specifies CASSLDRTGPYGYTF.

V is TRBV5-5 and J is TRBJ1-2; 7 nucleotides agree with TRBD1. The CDR3 runs to 15 residues. The V and J ends lost 3 bases and 4 bases, in that order; junction bases with no gene match: 9. Germline assignment: CDR1 SGHKS and CDR2 YYEKEE (reference sequence). CDR3 loop: CASSWEDRTSYGYTF. The DNA for the CDR3 is TGTGCCAGCAGCTGGGAGGACAGGACCAGCTATGGCTACACCTTC.

CDR3 sequence: CASSFPGTVSGYTF. The CDR3 nucleotides are TGTGCCAGCAGTTTCCCCGGGACAGTAAGTGGCTACACCTTC. The gene calls are TRBV28 and TRBJ1-2, with TRBD1 matching 7 bases. Germline trimming cut 3 bases from V and 7 bases from J; bases unmatched to any gene: 8. The CDR3 length is 14 residues. Looked up from germline, CDR1 is MDHEN and CDR2 is SYDVKM.

This rearrangement joins TRBV7-8 to TRBJ2-2; 10 positions match TRBD2. Per the germline V gene, CDR1 is SGHVS and CDR2 is FQNEAQ. The length of the CDR3 is 16 residues. V shed 1 base, J shed 9 bases, and the junction held 8 bases outside the gene matches. CDR3 amino acids: CASSLEPSGSGRELFF. CDR3 sequence (DNA): TGTGCCAGCAGCTTAGAGCCTAGCGGGAGTGGTAGGGAGCTGTTTTTT. The entire variable domain, with the rest obtained from reference TRBV7-8 and TRBJ2-2, is as follows: GAGVSQSPRYKVAKRGQDVALRCDPISGHVSLFWYQQALGQGPEFLTYFQNEAQLDKSGLPSDRFFAERPEGSVSTLKIQRTQQEDSAVYLCASSLEPSGSGRELFFGEGSRLTVL.

The chain carries TRBV7-3 and TRBJ2-2; 8 bases are a match to TRBD2. Losses at the gene ends were 5 bases for V and 7 bases for J; bases not matched to a gene: 12. The CDR3 is 16 amino acids. CDR1 and CDR2 from the germline V gene are SGHTA and FQGTGA. CDR3 sequence: CASSPRIAGTNGELFF. CDR3 DNA: TGTGCCAGCAGCCCTCGGATAGCGGGAACGAACGGGGAGCTGTTTTTT.

The chain recombines TRBV5-5 with TRBJ2-5, with 7 bases matching TRBD1. The V segment lost 4 bases and the J segment 5 bases; nucleotides outside the gene matches: 17. This CDR3 contains 17 residues. Germline lookup yields CDR1 SGHKS and CDR2 YYEKEE (reference sequence). The CDR3 nucleotides read TGTGCCAGCAGCCCGTTCTGGGGGACAGCAAGGGGGGAGACCCAGTACTTC. Its translation is CASSPFWGTARGETQYF.

This chain uses TRBV6-1 with TRBJ1-5; D uncertain. The CDR3 covers 13 residues. Trimming took 0 bases from V and 4 from J, leaving 4 bases between them. The germline CDR1 and CDR2 sequences are MNHNS and SASEGT. The CDR3 here is CASSEASNQPQHF. The CDR3 DNA is TGTGCCAGCAGTGAAGCTTCTAATCAGCCCCAGCATTTT.

This chain joins TRBV14 and TRBJ1-1, with 7 bases fitting TRBD1. The germline V gene encodes CDR1 SGHDN and CDR2 FVKESK. The CDR3 spans 18 residues. The ends lost 2 bases at V and 8 bases at J; junction bases unmatched: 20. CDR3 nucleotides: TGTGCCAGCAGCCAACTACGACAGGGCCCTGAAGCGATGACAGAAGCTTTCTTT. As protein: CASSQLRQGPEAMTEAFF.

The chain has TRBV2 and TRBJ1-1; a weak D match, TRBD1 (6 bases). The CDR3 covers 13 residues. In germline, CDR1 is SNHLY, CDR2 FYNNEI. The V end lost 11 bases, the J end lost 1 base, and 14 bases lay between the germline ends. CDR3 sequence reads: CAEDGGGNTEAFF. The CDR3 nucleotides read TGTGCCGAAGATGGGGGCGGGAACACTGAAGCTTTCTTT.